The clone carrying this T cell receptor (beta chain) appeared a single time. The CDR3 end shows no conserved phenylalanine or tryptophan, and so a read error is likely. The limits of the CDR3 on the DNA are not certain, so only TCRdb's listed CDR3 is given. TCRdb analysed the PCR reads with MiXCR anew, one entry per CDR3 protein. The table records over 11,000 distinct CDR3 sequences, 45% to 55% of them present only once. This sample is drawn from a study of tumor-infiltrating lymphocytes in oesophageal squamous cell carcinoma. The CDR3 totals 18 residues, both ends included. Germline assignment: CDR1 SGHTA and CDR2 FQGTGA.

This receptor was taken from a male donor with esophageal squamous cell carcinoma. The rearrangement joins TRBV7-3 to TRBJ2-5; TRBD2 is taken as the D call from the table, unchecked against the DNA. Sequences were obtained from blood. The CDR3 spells CASSLTGGVADSPLHFGN.